The rows below give T cell receptor beta chains drawn from one sample of a study of identical twins. Via MiXCR, TCRdb re-called the 5' RACE reads, giving one row per CDR3 protein. The sample lists approximately 670,000 distinct CDR3 sequences, around 6% occurring once. Sequences were obtained from naive T cells sorted from blood. These TCRs come from a man younger than 35 in good health. CDR3s include the opening cysteine and the closing phenylalanine or tryptophan. D genes are given only for firm matches. Only some rows state a clone size, as once, few, many or a class for expanded clones.

V	length	size	D	J	CDR3	DNA
TRBV20-1	15	many	-	TRBJ2-5	CSASHRQLLQETQYF	TGCAGTGCTAGTCATCGTCAGCTCCTACAAGAGACCCAGTACTTC
TRBV18	16	few	TRBD1	TRBJ2-3	CASSPPSGGNTDTQYF	TGTGCCAGCTCACCACCGTCAGGGGGTAACACAGATACGCAGTATTTT
TRBV4-3	17	few	-	TRBJ2-7	CASSQDFTSRSSYEQYF	TGCGCCAGCAGCCAAGATTTTACTAGCAGAAGCTCCTACGAGCAGTACTTC
TRBV7-8	17	-	-	TRBJ2-4	CASSLEGGPTAKNIQYF	TGTGCCAGCAGCTTAGAGGGGGGACCTACCGCCAAAAACATTCAGTACTTC
TRBV4-1	15	few	TRBD1	TRBJ1-1	CASSPSGGVDTEAFF	TGCGCCAGCAGCCCTTCAGGGGGCGTGGACACTGAAGCTTTCTTT
TRBV20-1	15	few	TRBD2	TRBJ2-3	CSASKRGEGADTQYF	TGCAGTGCCTCTAAGCGGGGGGAGGGGGCAGATACGCAGTATTTT
TRBV19	16	few	-	TRBJ2-1	CASSELAVAEGDEQFF	TGTGCCAGTAGTGAACTAGCCGTCGCCGAAGGTGATGAGCAGTTCTTC
TRBV12-3/TRBV12-4	13	few	-	TRBJ1-4	CASSLRHNEKLFF	TGTGCCAGCAGTTTGAGGCATAATGAAAAACTGTTTTTT
TRBV7-3	14	few	-	TRBJ2-5	CASSAAGGWETQYF	TGTGCCAGCAGCGCCGCCGGAGGTTGGGAGACCCAGTACTTC
TRBV4-1	15	few	-	TRBJ2-6	CASSQPGSGANVLTF	TGCGCCAGCAGCCAACCAGGGTCTGGGGCCAACGTCCTGACTTTC
TRBV20-1	16	-	TRBD1	TRBJ1-5	CSAAASVTTGGQPQHF	TGCAGTGCTGCTGCTTCTGTGACAACAGGGGGTCAGCCCCAGCATTTT
TRBV6-1	15	few	TRBD1	TRBJ1-5	CASSPGQGARQPQHF	TGTGCCAGCAGCCCGGGACAGGGGGCGCGGCAGCCCCAGCATTTT
TRBV4-1	16	-	-	TRBJ1-2	CASSRTDWNSPYGYTF	TGCGCCAGCAGCCGGACAGACTGGAATTCCCCCTATGGCTACACCTTC
TRBV27	14	few	TRBD1	TRBJ1-6	CASSLTGGHSPLHF	TGTGCCAGCAGCCTGACAGGGGGTCATTCACCCCTCCACTTT
TRBV16	16	-	TRBD1	TRBJ1-5	CASSQSRTGVGQPQHF	TGTGCCAGCAGCCAATCGCGGACAGGGGTCGGTCAGCCCCAGCATTTT
TRBV11-2	15	-	-	TRBJ2-1	CASSPYSTTYNEQFF	TGTGCCAGCAGCCCCTACAGTACTACCTACAATGAGCAGTTCTTC
TRBV6-2/TRBV6-3	15	-	TRBD2	TRBJ2-1	CASSYPIAGNNEQFF	TGTGCCAGCAGTTACCCTATAGCGGGAAACAATGAGCAGTTCTTC
TRBV12-3/TRBV12-4	13	many	-	TRBJ2-3	CASSPDFTDTQYF	TGTGCCAGCAGCCCCGACTTCACAGATACGCAGTATTTT
TRBV12-3/TRBV12-4	16	many	TRBD2	TRBJ2-2	CASSDPRAGGTGELFF	TGTGCCAGCAGTGACCCGAGAGCGGGAGGCACCGGGGAGCTGTTTTTT
TRBV20-1	13	few	TRBD1	TRBJ1-1	CSAPGQGGPEAFF	TGCAGTGCTCCCGGACAGGGGGGGCCTGAAGCTTTCTTT
TRBV20-1	13	many	-	TRBJ2-1	CSVPVPNDNEQFF	TGCAGTGTACCGGTTCCGAATGACAATGAGCAGTTCTTC
TRBV5-1	15	few	-	TRBJ1-1	CASVQGSAMNTEAFF	TGCGCCAGCGTCCAGGGGTCCGCTATGAACACTGAAGCTTTCTTT
TRBV9	13	few	-	TRBJ1-1	CASSVDMNTEAFF	TGTGCCAGCAGCGTAGACATGAACACTGAAGCTTTCTTT
TRBV25-1	10	many	-	TRBJ2-5	CASPPSLARF	TGTGCCAGTCCACCTAGCCTAGCGAGATTC
TRBV11-2	17	few	TRBD2	TRBJ2-7	CASSTGGDETSVYEQCF	TGTGCCAGCAGCACCGGGGGGGATGAGACTAGCGTCTACGAGCAGTGCTTC
TRBV27	15	many	TRBD2	TRBJ2-5	CASSLLAGNQETQYF	TGTGCCAGCAGCCTTCTAGCGGGAAACCAAGAGACCCAGTACTTC
TRBV27	14	-	-	TRBJ2-1	CASSQTRDRHEQFF	TGTGCCAGCAGTCAGACTCGGGACCGTCATGAGCAGTTCTTC
TRBV2	15	-	TRBD2	TRBJ2-1	CASSVASGRNNEQFF	TGTGCCAGCAGTGTGGCTAGCGGGAGAAACAATGAGCAGTTCTTC
TRBV11-2	17	-	TRBD2	TRBJ2-2	CASSSGLAGSLTGELFF	TGTGCCAGCAGTTCCGGACTAGCGGGGTCGCTCACCGGGGAGCTGTTTTTT